This T cell receptor (beta chain) was profiled in a study of naive and memory T cell subsets. This CDR3 is 15 amino acids long. Germline CDR1 reads SEHNR; CDR2 reads FQNEAQ (reference sequence). V was cut by 4 bases and J by 3 bases, with 15 bases left in between. Four subsets defined by CD45RA and CD27 were sorted after CD3, CD4, CD8 and live/dead staining. There are a few counts of this clonotype. Two oligonucleotides, mixed equimolar, formed the beta constant-region primer covering TRBC1 and TRBC2. The ligated cDNA underwent four PCR rounds using SP2 and nested alpha and beta constant-region primers. Each CDR3 protein gets one entry after TCRdb re-called the UMI-ligation and nested PCR reads with MiXCR. Of more than 35,000 distinct CDR3 sequences listed, roughly 15% were seen once; the top ten hold 20% to 25%.

The TCR was taken from a human donor in good health. The sample taken for sequencing was effector memory CD4+ T cells from blood. Subset reported: effector memory, CD45RA- CD27-. The chain recombines TRBV7-9 with TRBJ1-1; weak D call: TRBD1 (5 bases). CDR3 protein: CASSYARAWDTEAFF. Written as DNA, the CDR3 is TGTGCCAGCAGCTACGCCAGGGCGTGGGACACTGAAGCTTTCTTT.